The 7 T cell receptor beta chains below all came from one sample that was sequenced in a study of glioma-infiltrating T cells. TCR alpha and beta CDR3 regions were amplified from RNA using iRepertoire nested multiplex PCR. TCRdb re-called the multiplex PCR reads with MiXCR, one entry per CDR3 protein. The repertoire holds roughly 200,000 distinct CDR3 sequences, with approximately 30% as singletons. Specimen: glioma tissue, nonneoplastic brain tissue, or PBMCs (not recorded which). These receptors all come from a human donor with low-grade glioma or glioblastoma, undergoing nonglioma brain surgery, or in good health (not recorded which).

Ten or more counts support this clonotype. The chain combines TRBV18 with TRBJ2-5, with 7 bases aligning to TRBD1. Germline trimming cut 3 bases from V and 0 bases from J; bases unmatched to any gene: 4. CDR1 KGHSH and CDR2 LQKENI come from the germline V gene. The CDR3 consists of 15 residues. The CDR3 is CASSPRTGNQETQYF. CDR3 bases: TGTGCCAGCTCACCCAGGACAGGCAACCAAGAGACCCAGTACTTC.

This clonotype was seen a single time. A much larger clone differs by one base, so this may be a read error. This chain joins TRBV19 and TRBJ1-6; a possible D gene is TRBD1 (6 bases). Trimming took off 7 bases at V and 11 bases at J, with 24 bases between the two ends. CDR3 length equals 16 residues. Looked up from germline, CDR1 is LNHDA and CDR2 is SQIVND (reference sequence). The CDR3 sequence: CASKPGGLGLHPPLHF. CDR3 nucleotide sequence: TGTGCCAGTAAGCCGGGGGGCTTAGGGCTCCATCCACCCCTCCACTTT.

Comments on this clonotype: A much larger clone is a single base away; this may be a read error. For the CDR3, the DNA is TGTGCCAGCAGCCAATTTCTGAACACTGAAGCTTTCTTT. It yields the protein CASSQFLNTEAFF. The chain recombines TRBV3-1 with TRBJ1-1; no definite D call. V was clipped by 2 bases and J by 0 bases, with 4 bases between them. The CDR3 is 13 amino acids. The germline gives CDR1 LGHDT, CDR2 YNNKEL (reference sequence).

The rearrangement joins TRBV5-4 to TRBJ2-3; possible D gene TRBD2, 5 bases. The CDR3 has 17 amino acids. V dropped 2 bases and J dropped 2 bases, with 18 bases sitting between them. Germline V gives CDR1 SGHNT, CDR2 YYREEE (reference sequence). The CDR3 here is CASSFWPTREYTDTQYF. The CDR3 DNA sequence: TGTGCCAGCAGCTTTTGGCCTACCCGGGAATACACAGATACGCAGTATTTT.

As for this clonotype: This could be a read error, since a much larger clone is one nucleotide away. V gene TRBV7-2 combines with J gene TRBJ2-1, with 7 bases that match TRBD2. This CDR3 region has 14 residues. Germline V CDR1 and CDR2: SGHTA, FQGNSA. CDR3 region: CASSRGLVYNEHFF. DNA of the CDR3: TGTGCCAGCAGCCGCGGACTAGTGTACAATGAGCATTTCTTC.

This clonotype was observed at least ten times. The rearrangement uses TRBV7-2 and TRBJ2-3; the match to TRBD1 covers 9 bases. CDR1 SGHTA and CDR2 FQGNSA come from the germline V gene. Losses at the gene ends were 3 bases for V and 4 bases for J; bases not matched to a gene: 5. The CDR3 runs to 15 residues. Here the CDR3 DNA reads TGTGCCAGCAGCTTCGGACAGGGGATATCAGATACGCAGTATTTT. Its translation is CASSFGQGISDTQYF. Drawing the rest from reference TRBV7-2 and TRBJ2-3, the complete variable domain is GAGVSQSPSNKVTEKGKDVELRCDPISGHTALYWYRQSLGQGLEFLIYFQGNSAPDKSGLPSDRFSAERTGGSVSTLTIQRTQQEDSAVYLCASSFGQGISDTQYFGPGTRLTVL.

This clonotype was detected many times. V gene TRBV20-1 combines with J gene TRBJ2-7, with 7 bases fitting TRBD2. Unmatched junction bases numbered 11, after V lost 5 bases and J lost 4 bases. The germline V gene has CDR1 DFQATT and CDR2 SNEGSKA (reference sequence). The CDR3 loop spans 14 amino acids. CDR3 DNA: TGCAGTGCTCCTTATCGACTAGCCAAATACGAGCAGTACTTC. It translates to CSAPYRLAKYEQYF.